These 26 T cell receptor beta chains were all obtained from the same sample, sequenced in a study of blood T cell repertoires in COVID-19. TCRdb's copy holds only in-frame clones and misses some; the assay was immunoSEQ multiplex PCR. This repertoire shows 250,000 to 350,000 clones, approximately 88% found once; its top ten account for almost 1.5%. The sequenced sample consisted of peripheral blood. These receptors were collected from a human donor with COVID-19, enrolled during active disease. The donor label of this sample is uncertain.

The chain carries TRBV7-2 and TRBJ2-7; 8 positions agree with TRBD1. With 4 bases clipped from V and 4 bases from J, the junction kept 6 bases outside the gene matches. There are 14 residues in the CDR3. Germline V gene data show CDR1 as SGHTA and CDR2 as FQGNSA. This chain's CDR3 is CASSSRTGSYEQYF. The CDR3, as DNA: TGTGCCAGCAGCTCCCGGACAGGGAGTTACGAGCAGTACTTC.

This chain joins TRBV2 and TRBJ1-1, with 7 bases aligning to TRBD1. The junction had 12 bases not matched to a gene; V was cut back by 1 base and J by 7 bases. The CDR3 runs 16 residues. Germline CDR1 and CDR2: SNHLY and FYNNEI. Here the CDR3 DNA reads TGTGCCAGCAGTGAAGGTATCGGTTTGGGACAGAGTGAAGCTTTCTTT. Translation: CASSEGIGLGQSEAFF.

The chain couples TRBV30 to TRBJ2-1; TRBD2 aligns across 11 bases. CDR1 is GTSNPN and CDR2 is SVGIG in the germline V gene (reference sequence). The CDR3 has 16 residues. V dropped 4 bases and J dropped 4; count of bases not matched to a gene: 9. The CDR3: CAWTEVGTSGYNEQFF. The CDR3, as DNA: TGTGCCTGGACAGAGGTAGGGACTAGCGGATACAATGAGCAGTTCTTC.

The chain links TRBV5-1 to TRBJ2-2, with D hard to call. CDR3 size: 16 residues. CDR1 and CDR2 from the germline V gene are SGHRS and YFSETQ. V lost 5 bases, J lost 3 bases, and 17 bases lay in between. DNA of the CDR3: TGCGCCAGCAGTCGGGTTCTCGAGACGGACACCGGGGAGCTGTTTTTT. Translated, it gives CASSRVLETDTGELFF.

The rearrangement uses TRBV11-1 and TRBJ2-5, with TRBD1 matching 7 bases. In germline, CDR1 is SGHAT, CDR2 FQDESV (reference sequence). The J segment lost 5 bases and the V segment lost 4 bases, leaving 10 bases of the junction unmatched. The CDR3 length is 15 residues. The CDR3 protein is CASSYGTEMRETQYF. CDR3 bases: TGTGCCAGCAGCTACGGGACAGAGATGAGGGAGACCCAGTACTTC.

The chain carries TRBV4-3 and TRBJ1-5; D might be TRBD1 (5 bases). The V gene lost 0 bases and the J gene lost 7 bases, with 13 bases spanning the gap. Germline V CDR1 and CDR2: LGHNA, YSLEER. The CDR3 extends over 15 amino acids. The CDR3 region is CASSQDGGGLQPQHF. CDR3 in DNA: TGCGCCAGCAGCCAAGATGGGGGGGGGTTGCAGCCCCAGCATTTT.

The chain recombines TRBV29-1 with TRBJ2-7; 7 nucleotides align to TRBD1. CDR3 size: 12 residues. The ends lost 4 bases at V and 1 base at J; junction bases unmatched: 1. Germline loops: CDR1 SQVTM, CDR2 ANQGSEA. CDR3 nucleotides: TGCAGCGTTGCGACAGGGTCCTACGAGCAGTACTTC. This encodes CSVATGSYEQYF.

The chain uses TRBV6-5 and TRBJ2-3, with 7 positions matching TRBD2. Germline V gene sequence: CDR1 MNHEY, CDR2 SVGAGI. CDR3 length: 14 amino acids. J gave up 8 bases and V 6 bases, and 11 bases lay outside the gene matches. The CDR3 reads CASSTLAAPSTQYF. The CDR3 DNA sequence: TGTGCCAGCAGCACCCTAGCGGCCCCCAGTACGCAGTATTTT.

The chain joins TRBV29-1 to TRBJ1-2; 7 bases are a match to TRBD1. The germline V gene has CDR1 SQVTM and CDR2 ANQGSEA. CDR3 size: 12 residues. The V gene end was trimmed by 3 bases and the J gene end by 5 bases; junction bases not matched to a gene: 3. CDR3 protein: CSVDRTGYGYTF. The CDR3 DNA reads TGCAGCGTTGATCGGACAGGATATGGCTACACCTTC.

This clone appeared once. The DNA of the CDR3 is TGTGCCAGCTCCAGGGCAGGGGCCACCGGGGAGCTGTTTTTT. Amino acids: CASSRAGATGELFF. This chain uses TRBV27 with TRBJ2-2, with D perhaps matching TRBD1 (6 bases). This CDR3 is built from 14 residues. Germline V CDR1 and CDR2: MNHEY, SMNVEV (reference sequence). Trimming stripped 8 bases from V and 4 bases from J, with 14 bases between.

V gene TRBV7-3 combines with J gene TRBJ1-4, with TRBD1 matching 7 bases. The CDR3 loop spans 14 amino acids. Germline CDR1 is SGHTA and CDR2 is FQGTGA. The junction had 1 base not matched to a gene; V was cut back by 3 bases and J by 3 bases. This CDR3 reads CASSLTGSNEKLFF. CDR3 nucleotide sequence: TGTGCCAGCAGCTTGACAGGGTCTAATGAAAAACTGTTTTTT.

The chain uses TRBV20-1 and TRBJ2-1, with 10 bases aligning to TRBD2. Germline CDR1 and CDR2: DFQATT and SNEGSKA (reference sequence). The CDR3 runs 16 residues. Germline trimming cut 3 bases from V and 3 bases from J; bases unmatched to any gene: 8. CDR3 sequence reads: CSASLLAGQIYNEQFF. In DNA, the CDR3 is TGCAGTGCTAGTTTACTAGCGGGACAAATCTACAATGAGCAGTTCTTC.

V is TRBV30 and J is TRBJ1-2, with a possible D match to TRBD1 (6 bases). Germline CDR1 is GTSNPN and CDR2 is SVGIG (reference sequence). V shed 3 bases and J shed 3 bases, with 11 bases lying between them. The CDR3 consists of 13 residues. Here the CDR3 DNA reads TGTGCCTGGAGCGTAAACAGGGACTATGGCTACACCTTC. It yields the protein CAWSVNRDYGYTF.

This clone was recorded once. V usage is TRBV7-9 and J usage is TRBJ1-1; D gene ambiguous. Looked up from germline, CDR1 is SEHNR and CDR2 is FQNEAQ (reference sequence). V gave up 5 bases and J gave up 10 bases, with 11 bases separating them. The CDR3 length is 11 residues. The CDR3 DNA follows: TGTGCCAGCAGCCCCGAAATCGGAGCTTTCTTT. This codes for CASSPEIGAFF. Using reference TRBV7-9 and TRBJ1-1 for the parts outside the CDR3, the full variable domain is DTGVSQNPRHKITKRGQNVTFRCDPISEHNRLYWYRQTLGQGPEFLTYFQNEAQLEKSRLLSDRFSAERPKGSFSTLEIQRTEQGDSAMYLCASSPEIGAFFGQGTRLTVV.

This chain joins TRBV9 and TRBJ2-2, with 8 bases identical to TRBD2. In germline, CDR1 is SGDLS, CDR2 YYNGEE. The V gene end was trimmed by 2 bases and the J gene end by 2 bases; junction bases not matched to a gene: 5. The CDR3 loop spans 16 amino acids. Here the CDR3 reads CASSVGAGGNTGELFF. The CDR3 nucleotides read TGTGCCAGCAGCGTCGGGGCGGGAGGTAACACCGGGGAGCTGTTTTTT. The full variable domain, with the rest looked up from reference TRBV9 and TRBJ2-2, is DSGVTQTPKHLITATGQRVTLRCSPRSGDLSVYWYQQSLDQGLQFLIQYYNGEERAKGNILERFSAQQFPDLHSELNLSSLELGDSALYFCASSVGAGGNTGELFFGEGSRLTVL.

The chain recombines TRBV24-1 with TRBJ2-7, with 11 positions matching TRBD1. With 3 bases clipped from V and 5 bases from J, the junction kept 14 bases outside the gene matches. This CDR3 spans 18 amino acids. Per the germline V gene, CDR1 is KGHDR and CDR2 is SFDVKD. This CDR3 reads CATSDEGLEDRGLDEQYF. In DNA, the CDR3 is TGTGCCACCAGTGATGAGGGCCTGGAGGACAGGGGGCTCGACGAGCAGTACTTC.

This clone has just a few counts. The rearrangement joins TRBV19 to TRBJ1-2, with 7 bases lining up with TRBD1. J lost 3 bases, V lost 10 bases, and 8 bases had no gene match. CDR3 length: 13 amino acids. From germline, CDR1 is LNHDA and CDR2 SQIVND (reference sequence). The CDR3 here is CATVPGQYYGYTF. CDR3 sequence (DNA): TGTGCCACCGTACCGGGACAGTACTATGGCTACACCTTC.

The V and J genes are TRBV5-1 and TRBJ1-5; tentative D call: TRBD1 (5 bases). V was shortened by 0 bases and J by 7 bases, with 14 bases between the two germline ends. There are 15 residues in the CDR3. Per germline, CDR1 SGHRS and CDR2 YFSETQ. This CDR3 is CASSLDAWGGQPQHF. The DNA for the CDR3 is TGCGCCAGCAGCTTGGACGCCTGGGGGGGACAGCCCCAGCATTTT. Supplemented by reference TRBV5-1 and TRBJ1-5, the full variable domain reads KAGVTQTPRYLIKTRGQQVTLSCSPISGHRSVSWYQQTPGQGLQFLFEYFSETQRNKGNFPGRFSGRQFSNSRSEMNVSTLELGDSALYLCASSLDAWGGQPQHFGDGTRLSIL.

The CDR3, as DNA: TGTGCCAGCAGCTTGGCCGGTTCGTACGAGCAGTACTTC. Protein product: CASSLAGSYEQYF. V and J are TRBV5-6 and TRBJ2-7; unclear D gene. The CDR3 covers 13 residues. The V end was cut by 0 bases, the J end by 4 bases, with 8 bases between. CDR1 and CDR2 from the germline V gene are SGHDT and YYEEEE. The whole variable domain, filled in from reference TRBV5-6 and TRBJ2-7, reads DAGVTQSPTHLIKTRGQQVTLRCSPKSGHDTVSWYQQALGQGPQFIFQYYEEEERQRGNFPDRFSGHQFPNYSSELNVNALLLGDSALYLCASSLAGSYEQYFGPGTRLTVT.

This chain joins TRBV4-1 and TRBJ2-5, with 9 bases identical to TRBD1. CDR3 length: 15 residues. Germline trimming cut 4 bases from V and 5 bases from J; bases unmatched to any gene: 8. Per the germline V gene, CDR1 is MGHRA and CDR2 is YSYEKL. The CDR3 sequence: CASSPLTGGLETQYF. Written as DNA, the CDR3 is TGCGCCAGCAGCCCACTAACAGGGGGCTTGGAGACCCAGTACTTC.

The rearrangement uses TRBV6-5 and TRBJ1-1, with D uncertain. Germline V gives CDR1 MNHEY, CDR2 SVGAGI. V was cut by 3 bases and J by 5 bases, with 4 bases left in between. This CDR3 has 11 residues. CDR3 amino acids: CASSYLTEAFF. The CDR3 coding sequence is TGTGCCAGCAGTTATTTAACTGAAGCTTTCTTT.

This clone was observed once. This sequence joins TRBV3-1 (or the pseudogene TRBV3-2) and TRBJ2-6, with a possible D match to TRBD2 (5 bases). Trimming left V 0 bases short and J 0 bases short, with 9 bases between. The CDR3 is 17 residues long. CDR1 LGHDT and CDR2 YNNKEL come from the germline V gene (reference sequence). The DNA of the CDR3 is TGTGCCAGCAGCCAAGACTTGAGCGGCTCTGGGGCCAACGTCCTGACTTTC. As protein: CASSQDLSGSGANVLTF.

To note about this clone: The same CDR3 can be traced to other DNA sequences in this sample. The V call is TRBV12-3 or TRBV12-4, the J call TRBJ1-1; 7 bases are shared with TRBD1. This CDR3 has 12 amino acids. With V trimmed by 4 bases and J by 6 bases, 2 bases remained unmatched. The CDR3 spells CASSWDRAEAFF. For the CDR3, the DNA is TGTGCCAGCAGTTGGGACAGAGCTGAAGCTTTCTTT.

This chain links TRBV7-9 with TRBJ1-2; D not resolved. Trimming took 1 base from V and 0 from J, leaving 9 bases between them. The CDR3 has 15 amino acids. In germline, CDR1 is SEHNR, CDR2 FQNEAQ (reference sequence). DNA of the CDR3: TGTGCCAGCAGCTTAGGAAGCAATTCTAACTATGGCTACACCTTC. Translating gives CASSLGSNSNYGYTF.

This chain connects TRBV3-1 (or the pseudogene TRBV3-2) to TRBJ2-5; a weak D match, TRBD1 (5 bases). Trimming removed 4 bases from V and 0 bases from J, with 15 bases in between. CDR3 length: 16 amino acids. The germline V gene has CDR1 LGHDT and CDR2 YNNKEL (reference sequence). CDR3 loop: CASSPDRIPYQETQYF. In DNA form, the CDR3 reads TGTGCCAGCAGCCCAGACAGAATCCCGTACCAAGAGACCCAGTACTTC.

This clone was seen just once. This sequence joins TRBV5-6 and TRBJ2-7, with a weak D call TRBD2 (7 bases). The CDR3 contains 15 residues. Germline V gene sequence: CDR1 SGHDT, CDR2 YYEEEE. Trimming stripped 6 bases from V and 0 bases from J, with 16 bases between. The CDR3 reads CASTPRGGGSYEQYF. The CDR3 coding sequence is TGTGCCAGCACCCCCCGCGGGGGCGGCTCCTACGAGCAGTACTTC.